What follows is one T cell receptor beta chain and its context. The antigen is undetermined. Amplification of TCR beta CDR3 regions used RNA as the template. First-round RT-PCR with HTBI primers amplified the TCR CDR3 region. Via MiXCR, TCRdb re-called the multiplex PCR reads, giving one row per CDR3 protein. The data contain under 300,000 distinct CDR3 sequences, roughly 20% of them singletons. This sample was included in a study of T cells in Graves' hyperthyroidism and ophthalmopathy. Study-level results: With a median lead of 6.5 months before onset, the model predicted ophthalmopathy. Most expanded thyroid clonotypes above 0.001 recurred in blood.

Enrolled ophthalmopathy patients presented with a Clinical Activity Score of at least 3, a NOSPECS grade of at least 4, and disease duration under 3 months. Those patients with uncontrolled infection, other autoimmune disease, pregnancy or lactation were excluded. CDR3 length: 15 residues. The V and J ends lost 3 bases and 4 bases respectively, with 14 bases between them. The rearrangement links TRBV12-3 or TRBV12-4 to TRBJ2-3; D tentatively fits TRBD1 or TRBD2 (6 bases each). The sequenced sample was blood. The TCR originated in a man under 40 with Graves' ophthalmopathy. The CDR3 DNA sequence: TGTGCCAGCAGTTTTGTAGCTCGGGGGCCAGATACGCAGTATTTT. Translating it yields CASSFVARGPDTQYF.